Listed here are 27 T cell receptor beta chains from one sample, sequenced in a study of T-cell reconstitution after alpha-beta-depleted transplantation in children. Molecular barcoding with unique molecular identifiers was used for the TCRbeta library. TCRdb called the PCR reads again in MiXCR, with one record for every CDR3 protein. The table lists over 400,000 distinct CDR3 sequences, about 45% of them singletons. The starting material was PBMCs, obtained before TCRalphabeta/CD19-depleted stem cell transplant. These receptors originate from a girl aged 2-10 years with aplastic anemia, due to receive a stem cell transplant.

The V gene is TRBV6-1, the J gene TRBJ2-5; 8 bases map to TRBD1. The CDR3 runs 14 residues. Trimming took 6 bases from V and 2 from J; bases not matched to a gene: 5. Germline CDR1 and CDR2: MNHNS and SASEGT. The CDR3 region is CASRHRGVQETQYF. In DNA form, the CDR3 reads TGTGCCAGCAGGCACAGGGGGGTTCAAGAGACCCAGTACTTC.

The chain is built from TRBV7-3 and TRBJ2-3; possibly TRBD2 for D (5 bases). CDR1 and CDR2 (germline): SGHTA, FQGTGA. This CDR3 contains 15 residues. Between the trimmed V and J ends, which lost 2 bases and 0 bases, there was a span of 9 bases. CDR3 protein: CASSLYAGSTDTQYF. As DNA, the CDR3 is TGTGCCAGCAGCTTATACGCGGGCAGCACAGATACGCAGTATTTT. Using reference TRBV7-3 and TRBJ2-3 for the parts outside the CDR3, the full variable domain is GAGVSQTPSNKVTEKGKYVELRCDPISGHTALYWYRQSLGQGPEFLIYFQGTGAADDSGLPNDRFFAVRPEGSVSTLKIQRTERGDSAVYLCASSLYAGSTDTQYFGPGTRLTVL.

The genes are TRBV20-1 and TRBJ1-1, with D maybe TRBD1 (5 bases). Germline CDR1 is DFQATT and CDR2 is SNEGSKA (reference sequence). V was shortened by 3 bases and J by 9 bases, with 14 bases between the two germline ends. CDR3 length equals 12 residues. CDR3 loop: CSASSPGAKAFF. Here the CDR3 DNA reads TGCAGTGCTAGCTCCCCCGGGGCCAAAGCTTTCTTT.

This clonotype was counted only a few times. The chain joins TRBV12-3 or TRBV12-4 to TRBJ2-1; 7 nucleotides match TRBD1. The CDR3 is 15 residues long. V was pared by 8 bases and J by 6 bases, with 13 bases of the junction left unmatched. Here the CDR3 DNA reads TGTGCCAGCGCCCTCGGGTGGGACAGCGTCAATGAGCAGTTCTTC. Translating gives CASALGWDSVNEQFF.

The chain carries TRBV30 and TRBJ2-2, with D hard to call. CDR3 size: 14 residues. Germline CDR1 reads GTSNPN; CDR2 reads SVGIG (reference sequence). The V and J ends lost 0 bases and 8 bases respectively, with 13 bases between them. DNA for the CDR3: TGTGCCTGGAGTGTATTAACAGTCATGGGGGAGCTGTTTTTT. It codes for CAWSVLTVMGELFF.

This clonotype was counted between two and nine times. V is TRBV20-1 and J is TRBJ2-5; 12 bases match TRBD2. With V trimmed by 0 bases and J by 5 bases, 4 bases remained unmatched. This CDR3 spans 15 amino acids. Germline CDR1 DFQATT, CDR2 SNEGSKA (reference sequence). CDR3 DNA: TGCAGTGCTAGAGAGGCTAGCGGGAGGGGCGAGACCCAGTACTTC. Encoded protein: CSAREASGRGETQYF.

The chain links TRBV7-2 to TRBJ2-7; 10 bases agree with TRBD2. This CDR3 spans 14 amino acids. The V gene end was trimmed by 5 bases and the J gene end by 4 bases; junction bases not matched to a gene: 5. Per germline, CDR1 SGHTA and CDR2 FQGNSA. The CDR3 DNA is TGTGCCAGCAGCAGAAGTAGCGGGGGGTACGAGCAGTACTTC. This encodes CASSRSSGGYEQYF.

This sequence joins TRBV12-3 or TRBV12-4 and TRBJ2-1; the D gene is possibly TRBD2 (5 bases). V lost 2 bases and J lost 6, with 14 bases in between. The CDR3 is made up of 15 amino acids. The DNA for the CDR3 is TGTGCCAGCAGTTTACTAGGGAGAGGCCGCAATGAGCAGTTCTTC. Protein product: CASSLLGRGRNEQFF.

This clonotype occurred a few times. The CDR3 sequence: CASSQFRAELYF. The CDR3 coding sequence is TGTGCCAGCAGCCAATTCCGGGCAGAGTTATATTTT. The V gene is TRBV3-1, the J gene TRBJ1-3; no definite D call. The CDR3 length is 12 residues. Deletions cut 2 bases from V and 14 bases from J, with 13 bases between. CDR1 is LGHDT, CDR2 YNNKEL, per germline (reference sequence).

As concerns this clonotype: Being one base from a much bigger clone, this may be a read error. The chain uses TRBV20-1 and TRBJ1-1, with D perhaps matching TRBD1 (5 bases). Germline V gene sequence: CDR1 DFQATT, CDR2 SNEGSKA (reference sequence). The length of the CDR3 is 13 residues. Trimming stripped 6 bases from V and 1 base from J, with 12 bases between. As DNA, the CDR3 is TGCAGTGCCCTGGCTAGGGGGAACACTGAAGCTTTCTTT. It encodes CSALARGNTEAFF.

This clonotype was seen at least ten times. The chain links TRBV20-1 to TRBJ2-1; 9 bases line up with TRBD2. Germline CDR1 and CDR2: DFQATT and SNEGSKA (reference sequence). The J segment lost 0 bases and the V segment lost 6 bases, leaving 3 bases of the junction unmatched. This CDR3 spans 14 amino acids. This CDR3 is CSAVSGSSYNEQFF. The CDR3 bases are TGCAGTGCGGTTAGCGGGAGCTCCTACAATGAGCAGTTCTTC.

The chain joins TRBV12-3 or TRBV12-4 to TRBJ2-5, with a tentative D call TRBD1 (5 bases). V was trimmed by 8 bases and J by 6 bases, leaving 16 bases between them. The CDR3 totals 13 residues. The CDR3 coding sequence is TGTGCCAGCGGGGCCTACATCGAGAAGACCCAGTACTTC. Amino acids: CASGAYIEKTQYF.

The chain employs TRBV12-3 or TRBV12-4 and TRBJ2-7, with 9 bases matching TRBD2. V lost 6 bases and J lost 1; bases outside the gene matches: 10. This CDR3 spans 16 amino acids. The chain's CDR3 is CASSPLSGGLSYEQYF. The CDR3 DNA sequence: TGTGCCAGCAGCCCCCTTAGCGGGGGCCTATCCTACGAGCAGTACTTC.

This rearrangement joins TRBV12-3 or TRBV12-4 to TRBJ2-5, with unresolved D. V shed 4 bases and J shed 0 bases, with 6 bases lying between them. The CDR3 has 13 amino acids. CDR3 bases: TGTGCCAGCAGTTGGATGTACCAAGAGACCCAGTACTTC. This translates into CASSWMYQETQYF.

The V and J genes are TRBV5-6 and TRBJ1-2; tentative D call: TRBD1 (6 bases). The germline V gene encodes CDR1 SGHDT and CDR2 YYEEEE. V lost 2 bases and J 7 bases, leaving 12 bases between the germline ends. This CDR3 has 13 amino acids. The CDR3 region has the DNA TGTGCCAGCAGCTTTGCGGGGGGGGCTGGCTACACCTTC. Residues: CASSFAGGAGYTF. The full variable domain, its missing parts supplied by reference TRBV5-6 and TRBJ1-2, is DAGVTQSPTHLIKTRGQQVTLRCSPKSGHDTVSWYQQALGQGPQFIFQYYEEEERQRGNFPDRFSGHQFPNYSSELNVNALLLGDSALYLCASSFAGGAGYTFGSGTRLTVV.

The J gene is TRBJ2-1, the V gene TRBV7-3; no clear D gene. Germline-derived CDR1 and CDR2 are SGHTA and FQGTGA. V lost 5 bases and J lost 3, with 11 bases in between. This CDR3 contains 14 residues. The CDR3 loop is CASSPRAGYNEQFF. The CDR3 DNA reads as TGTGCCAGCAGCCCCCGGGCAGGCTACAATGAGCAGTTCTTC.

In nucleotides, the CDR3 is TGCAGTCCCCACGGGAACTACGAGCAGTACTTC. Its translation is CSPHGNYEQYF. The J gene is TRBJ2-7, the V gene TRBV20-1, with D possibly being TRBD2 (5 bases). Germline loops: CDR1 DFQATT, CDR2 SNEGSKA (reference sequence). The V and J ends lost 8 bases and 3 bases respectively, with 11 bases between them. The CDR3 runs to 11 residues.

The gene calls are TRBV6-5 and TRBJ2-1; TRBD2 matches 7 bases. Losses at the gene ends were 4 bases for V and 0 bases for J; bases not matched to a gene: 6. Germline values: CDR1 MNHEY, CDR2 SVGAGI. This CDR3 is 16 amino acids long. CDR3 bases: TGTGCCAGCAGTTTAAGCGGGGAAAGCTCCTACAATGAGCAGTTCTTC. Protein sequence: CASSLSGESSYNEQFF.

The chain has TRBV20-1 and TRBJ2-3; D possibly corresponds to TRBD2 (6 bases). Trimming stripped 2 bases from V and 9 bases from J, with 15 bases between. The CDR3 extends over 13 amino acids. Germline V CDR1 and CDR2: DFQATT, SNEGSKA (reference sequence). This CDR3 is CSARRDSPGTQYF. DNA for the CDR3: TGCAGTGCTAGACGGGACTCCCCAGGGACGCAGTATTTT.

This rearrangement joins TRBV4-1 to TRBJ1-5; no definite D call. Deletions cut 0 bases from V and 1 base from J, with 10 bases between. Per the germline V gene, CDR1 is MGHRA and CDR2 is YSYEKL. CDR3 length equals 16 residues. CDR3 bases: TGCGCCAGCAGCCAAGAAGGCGGCGGGAGCAATCAGCCCCAGCATTTT. It codes for CASSQEGGGSNQPQHF.

Many counts were recorded for this clonotype. This chain joins TRBV5-1 and TRBJ1-2; D remains unclear. With 4 bases removed from V and 3 bases from J, the gap between germline ends came to 10 bases. CDR1 SGHRS and CDR2 YFSETQ come from the germline V gene. This CDR3 region has 13 residues. The CDR3 DNA follows: TGCGCCAGCAGCCCCGGTGGGGACTATGGCTACACCTTC. Protein sequence: CASSPGGDYGYTF.

This clonotype has a handful of counts. This chain connects TRBV6-1 to TRBJ2-2; 9 nucleotides align to TRBD1. J gave up 6 bases and V 6 bases, and 8 bases lay outside the gene matches. Per the germline V gene, CDR1 is MNHNS and CDR2 is SASEGT. The CDR3 is 15 residues long. This CDR3 reads CASRRQGGGPGELFF. CDR3 in DNA: TGTGCCAGCAGAAGACAGGGGGGAGGTCCCGGGGAGCTGTTTTTT.

For this clonotype: Just one base apart from a much larger clone, this may be a read error. V is TRBV29-1 and J is TRBJ2-2; 7 bases are shared with TRBD1. The CDR3 is 14 residues long. CDR1 is SQVTM and CDR2 is ANQGSEA in the germline V gene. V trimming: 3 bases; J trimming: 4 bases; junction bases outside the gene matches: 5. CDR3 protein: CSVDEGAGTGELFF. The DNA of the CDR3 is TGCAGCGTTGATGAGGGGGCGGGCACCGGGGAGCTGTTTTTT.

This clonotype was seen only once. The chain is built from TRBV24-1 and TRBJ2-3; 8 nucleotides match TRBD1. J lost 3 bases, V lost 0 bases, and 7 bases had no gene match. CDR1 KGHDR and CDR2 SFDVKD come from the germline V gene. The CDR3 totals 17 residues. The CDR3 DNA is TGTGCCACCAGTGATTTGGCCGGGACAGGCAAGACAGATACGCAGTATTTT. Protein sequence: CATSDLAGTGKTDTQYF.

The chain carries TRBV7-9 and TRBJ2-1; 15 positions agree with TRBD2. The junction had 15 bases not matched to a gene; V was cut back by 7 bases and J by 5 bases. Germline V lookup: CDR1 SEHNR, CDR2 FQNEAQ (reference sequence). The CDR3 spans 19 residues. The CDR3 coding sequence is TGTGCCAGCACCGTCGGGACTAGCGGGAGGTCGTTCGTCCACAATGAGCAGTTCTTC. The encoded protein is CASTVGTSGRSFVHNEQFF.

The chain recombines TRBV20-1 with TRBJ2-1; maybe TRBD2 (6 bases). Germline V lookup: CDR1 DFQATT, CDR2 SNEGSKA (reference sequence). This CDR3 has 14 amino acids. V was shortened by 1 base and J by 4 bases, with 11 bases between the two germline ends. This chain's CDR3 is CSARGAGTYNEQFF. CDR3 bases: TGCAGTGCTAGAGGGGCGGGGACTTACAATGAGCAGTTCTTC.

This clonotype was seen more than once but under ten times. V gene TRBV4-1 combines with J gene TRBJ2-1, with 8 positions matching TRBD1. Per germline, CDR1 MGHRA and CDR2 YSYEKL. The CDR3 contains 17 residues. J was trimmed by 0 bases and V by 0 bases; bases with no gene match: 4. CDR3 nucleotide sequence: TGCGCCAGCAGCCAAGATCCCGGGACAGGCTCCTACAATGAGCAGTTCTTC. Amino acid sequence: CASSQDPGTGSYNEQFF.